The present T cell receptor (beta chain) was sequenced within a study of Ad26.COV2.S vaccination and SARS-CoV-2 variants. The CDR3 extends over 14 amino acids. V was shortened by 5 bases and J by 7 bases, with 15 bases between the two germline ends. CDR1 is LNHDA, CDR2 SQIVND, per germline (reference sequence). Documented treatment: over 15 received Ad26.COV2.S at low or high dose, single or two shots; 5 received placebo; per-sample allocation not given. Specimens were obtained on day 63 following the first vaccine or placebo injection. The data were produced by immunoSEQ multiplex PCR, yet TCRdb's version contains in-frame clones alone and is incomplete. The repertoire holds roughly 500,000 clones, with around nine tenths as singletons.

This rearrangement joins TRBV19 to TRBJ2-1; D may be TRBD2 (5 bases). The input for sequencing was peripheral blood, taken in a trial of Ad26.COV2.S vaccine versus placebo. This sequence was found in a person aged 18-65 years who received the Ad26.COV2.S COVID-19 vaccine or a placebo. Here the CDR3 DNA reads TGTGCCAGTAGTCAACTAGGCGTGAAAAATGAGCAGTTCTTC. Translating gives CASSQLGVKNEQFF.